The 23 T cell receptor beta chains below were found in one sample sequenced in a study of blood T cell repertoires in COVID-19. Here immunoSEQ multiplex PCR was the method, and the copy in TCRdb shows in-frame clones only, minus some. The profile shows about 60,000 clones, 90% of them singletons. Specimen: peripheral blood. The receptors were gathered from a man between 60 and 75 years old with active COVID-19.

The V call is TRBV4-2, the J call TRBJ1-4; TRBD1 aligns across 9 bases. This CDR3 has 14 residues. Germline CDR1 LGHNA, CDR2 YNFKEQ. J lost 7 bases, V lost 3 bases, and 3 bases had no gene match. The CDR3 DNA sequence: TGTGCCAGCAGCCACGGACAGGGGAGTGAAAAACTGTTTTTT. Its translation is CASSHGQGSEKLFF.

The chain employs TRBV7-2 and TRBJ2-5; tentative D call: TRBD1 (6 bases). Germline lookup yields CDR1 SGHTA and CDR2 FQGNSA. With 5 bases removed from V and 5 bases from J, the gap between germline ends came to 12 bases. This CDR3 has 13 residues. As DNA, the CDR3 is TGTGCCAGCAGCCGCACAGGGCGGGAGACCCAGTACTTC. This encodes CASSRTGRETQYF.

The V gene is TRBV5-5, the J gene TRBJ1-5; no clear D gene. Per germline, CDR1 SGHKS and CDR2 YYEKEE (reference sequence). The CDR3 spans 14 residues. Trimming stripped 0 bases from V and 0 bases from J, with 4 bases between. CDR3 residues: CASSLDYSNQPQHF. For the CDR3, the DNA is TGTGCCAGCAGCTTGGACTATAGCAATCAGCCCCAGCATTTT.

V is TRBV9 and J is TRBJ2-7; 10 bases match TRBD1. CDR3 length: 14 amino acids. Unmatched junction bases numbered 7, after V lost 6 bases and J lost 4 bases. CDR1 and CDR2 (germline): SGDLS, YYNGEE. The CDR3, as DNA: TGTGCCAGCAACCCGGGACAGGGGTGGTACGAGCAGTACTTC. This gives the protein CASNPGQGWYEQYF. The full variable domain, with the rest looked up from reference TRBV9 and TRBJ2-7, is DSGVTQTPKHLITATGQRVTLRCSPRSGDLSVYWYQQSLDQGLQFLIQYYNGEERAKGNILERFSAQQFPDLHSELNLSSLELGDSALYFCASNPGQGWYEQYFGPGTRLTVT.

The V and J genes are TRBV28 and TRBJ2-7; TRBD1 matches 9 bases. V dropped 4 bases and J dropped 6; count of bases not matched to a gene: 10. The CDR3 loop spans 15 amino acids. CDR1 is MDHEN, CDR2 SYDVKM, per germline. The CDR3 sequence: CASSSTGTGSVEQYF. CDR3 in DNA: TGTGCCAGCAGTTCGACCGGGACAGGGTCAGTCGAGCAGTACTTC. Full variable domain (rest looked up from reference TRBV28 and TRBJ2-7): DVKVTQSSRYLVKRTGEKVFLECVQDMDHENMFWYRQDPGLGLRLIYFSYDVKMKEKGDIPEGYSVSREKKERFSLILESASTNQTSMYLCASSSTGTGSVEQYFGPGTRLTVT.

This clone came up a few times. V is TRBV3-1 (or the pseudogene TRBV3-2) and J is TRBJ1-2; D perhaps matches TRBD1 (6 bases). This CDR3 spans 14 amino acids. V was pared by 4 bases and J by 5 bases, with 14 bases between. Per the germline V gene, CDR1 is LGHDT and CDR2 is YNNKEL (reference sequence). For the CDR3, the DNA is TGTGCCAGCAGCCTAGAGGACAGCTTATATGGCTACACCTTC. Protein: CASSLEDSLYGYTF.

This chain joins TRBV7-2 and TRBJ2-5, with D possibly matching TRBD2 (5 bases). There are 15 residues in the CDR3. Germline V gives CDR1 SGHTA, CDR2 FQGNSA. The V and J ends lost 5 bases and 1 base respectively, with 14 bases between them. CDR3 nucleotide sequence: TGTGCCAGCAGCCCGACTAAAGGGAGCCAAGAGACCCAGTACTTC. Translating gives CASSPTKGSQETQYF.

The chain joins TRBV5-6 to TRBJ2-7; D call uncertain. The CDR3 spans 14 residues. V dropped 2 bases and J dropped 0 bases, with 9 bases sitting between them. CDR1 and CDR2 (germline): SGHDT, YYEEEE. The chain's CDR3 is CASSLSPGSYEQYF. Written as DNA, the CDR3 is TGTGCCAGCAGCTTATCCCCAGGCTCCTACGAGCAGTACTTC. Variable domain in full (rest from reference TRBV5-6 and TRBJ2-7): DAGVTQSPTHLIKTRGQQVTLRCSPKSGHDTVSWYQQALGQGPQFIFQYYEEEERQRGNFPDRFSGHQFPNYSSELNVNALLLGDSALYLCASSLSPGSYEQYFGPGTRLTVT.

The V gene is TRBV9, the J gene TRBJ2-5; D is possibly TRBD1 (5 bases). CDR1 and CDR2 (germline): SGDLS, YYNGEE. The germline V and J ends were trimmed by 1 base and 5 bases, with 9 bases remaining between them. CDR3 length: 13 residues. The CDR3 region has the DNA TGTGCCAGCAGCGTACAGGGCATGGAGACCCAGTACTTC. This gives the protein CASSVQGMETQYF.

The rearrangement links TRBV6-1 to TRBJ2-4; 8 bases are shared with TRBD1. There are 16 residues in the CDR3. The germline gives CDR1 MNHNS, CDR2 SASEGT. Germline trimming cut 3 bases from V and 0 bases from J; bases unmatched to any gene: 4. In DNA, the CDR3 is TGTGCCAGCAGTGATGGACAGGGTCTAGCCAAAAACATTCAGTACTTC. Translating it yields CASSDGQGLAKNIQYF.

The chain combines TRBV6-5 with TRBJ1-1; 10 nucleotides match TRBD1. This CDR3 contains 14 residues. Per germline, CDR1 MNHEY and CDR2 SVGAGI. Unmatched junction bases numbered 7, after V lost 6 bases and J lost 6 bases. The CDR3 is CASSLDRGRPEAFF. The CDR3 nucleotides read TGTGCCAGCAGCCTCGACAGGGGGCGGCCTGAAGCTTTCTTT.

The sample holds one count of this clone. CDR3 DNA sequence: TGTGCCATCAGTGAGTCGTTGCAGGGGAATCAGCCCCAGCATTTT. Protein sequence: CAISESLQGNQPQHF. The chain joins TRBV10-3 to TRBJ1-5; D is possibly TRBD1 (6 bases). The CDR3 runs 15 residues. V gave up 0 bases and J gave up 4 bases, with 10 bases separating them. Per the germline V gene, CDR1 is ENHRY and CDR2 is SYGVKD.

The CDR3 nucleotides read TGCGCCAGCAGCCCGGGACAGGGGTCGAGTGAGCAGTTCTTC. It yields the protein CASSPGQGSSEQFF. This chain uses TRBV5-1 with TRBJ2-1, with TRBD1 matching over 10 bases. Germline V lookup: CDR1 SGHRS, CDR2 YFSETQ. The CDR3 runs 14 residues. With 4 bases clipped from V and 9 bases from J, the junction kept 7 bases outside the gene matches.

CDR3 in amino acids: CATSGRGIPQETQYF. DNA of the CDR3: TGTGCCACCAGTGGCCGGGGGATCCCCCAAGAGACCCAGTACTTC. The chain has TRBV24-1 and TRBJ2-5; D may be TRBD2 (6 bases). Trimming removed 5 bases at V and 1 base at J, with 13 bases between. CDR1 and CDR2 from the germline V gene are KGHDR and SFDVKD. This CDR3 region has 15 residues.

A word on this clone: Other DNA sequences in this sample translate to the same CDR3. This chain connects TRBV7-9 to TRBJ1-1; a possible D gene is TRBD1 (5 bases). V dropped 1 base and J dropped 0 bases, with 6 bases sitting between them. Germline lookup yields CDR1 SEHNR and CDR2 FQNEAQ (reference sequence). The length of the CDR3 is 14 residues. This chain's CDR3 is CASSLGQMNTEAFF. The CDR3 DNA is TGTGCCAGCAGCTTAGGACAGATGAACACTGAAGCTTTCTTT.

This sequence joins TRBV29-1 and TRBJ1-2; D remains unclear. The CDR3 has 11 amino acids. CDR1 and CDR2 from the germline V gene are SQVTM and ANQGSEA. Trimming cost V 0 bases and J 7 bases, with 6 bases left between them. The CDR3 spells CSVEDYPGYTF. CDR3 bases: TGCAGCGTTGAAGACTATCCTGGCTACACCTTC.

The CDR3 loop reads CASSLTALNSPLHF. Written as DNA, the CDR3 is TGTGCCAGCAGCCTGACAGCTCTCAATTCACCCCTCCACTTT. J is TRBJ1-6 and V is TRBV9; D may be TRBD1 (5 bases). The CDR3 is 14 residues long. Germline loops: CDR1 SGDLS, CDR2 YYNGEE. Trimming cost V 4 bases and J 7 bases, with 12 bases left between them.

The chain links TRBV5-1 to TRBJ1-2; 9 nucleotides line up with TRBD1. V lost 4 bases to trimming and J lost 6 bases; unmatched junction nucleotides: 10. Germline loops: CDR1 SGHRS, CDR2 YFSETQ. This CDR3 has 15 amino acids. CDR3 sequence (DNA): TGCGCCAGCAGCGCCTGGACAGGGGATAAGGATGGCTACACCTTC. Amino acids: CASSAWTGDKDGYTF.

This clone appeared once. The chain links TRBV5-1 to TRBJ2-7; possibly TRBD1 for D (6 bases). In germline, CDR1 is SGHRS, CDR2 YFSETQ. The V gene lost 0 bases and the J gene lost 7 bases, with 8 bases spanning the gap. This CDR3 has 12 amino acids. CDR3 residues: CASSLVGGEQYF. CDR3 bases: TGCGCCAGCAGCTTGGTAGGGGGTGAGCAGTACTTC. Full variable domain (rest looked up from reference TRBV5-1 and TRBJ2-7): KAGVTQTPRYLIKTRGQQVTLSCSPISGHRSVSWYQQTPGQGLQFLFEYFSETQRNKGNFPGRFSGRQFSNSRSEMNVSTLELGDSALYLCASSLVGGEQYFGPGTRLTVT.

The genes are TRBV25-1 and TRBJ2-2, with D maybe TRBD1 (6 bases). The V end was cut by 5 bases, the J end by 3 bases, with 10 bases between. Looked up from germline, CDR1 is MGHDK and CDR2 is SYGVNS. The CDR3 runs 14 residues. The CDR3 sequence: CASSSTGYTGELFF. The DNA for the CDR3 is TGTGCCAGCAGTTCGACAGGCTACACCGGGGAGCTGTTTTTT.

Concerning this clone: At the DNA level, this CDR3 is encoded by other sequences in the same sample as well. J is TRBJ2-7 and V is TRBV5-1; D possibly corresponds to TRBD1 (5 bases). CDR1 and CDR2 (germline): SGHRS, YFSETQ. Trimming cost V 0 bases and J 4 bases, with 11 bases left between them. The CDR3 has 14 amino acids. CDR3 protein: CASSLGQGPYEQYF. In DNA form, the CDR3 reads TGCGCCAGCAGCTTGGGGCAGGGCCCATACGAGCAGTACTTC. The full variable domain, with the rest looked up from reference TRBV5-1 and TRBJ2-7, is KAGVTQTPRYLIKTRGQQVTLSCSPISGHRSVSWYQQTPGQGLQFLFEYFSETQRNKGNFPGRFSGRQFSNSRSEMNVSTLELGDSALYLCASSLGQGPYEQYFGPGTRLTVT.

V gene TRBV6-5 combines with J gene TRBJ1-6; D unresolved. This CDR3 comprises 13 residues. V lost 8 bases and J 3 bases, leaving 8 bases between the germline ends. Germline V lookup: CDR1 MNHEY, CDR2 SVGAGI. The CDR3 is CASGRGYNSPLHF. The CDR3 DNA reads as TGTGCCAGCGGACGGGGCTATAATTCACCCCTCCACTTT.

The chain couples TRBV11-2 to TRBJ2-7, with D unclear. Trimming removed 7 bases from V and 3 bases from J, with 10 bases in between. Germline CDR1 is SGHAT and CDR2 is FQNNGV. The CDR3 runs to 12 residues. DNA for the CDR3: TGTGCCAGCACCGACCGCGGCTACGAGCAGTACTTC. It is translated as CASTDRGYEQYF.